This TCR beta chain was documented in a study of cytomegalovirus exposure and HLA in healthy donors. CDR1 and CDR2 from the germline V gene are SEHNR and FQNEAQ (reference sequence). The length of the CDR3 is 17 residues. Losses at the gene ends were 5 bases for V and 8 bases for J; bases not matched to a gene: 15. The PCR made use of 60 Vbeta and 13 Jbeta primers. Data came from immunoSEQ multiplex PCR; TCRdb stores just in-frame clones and leaves some out. Of about 160,000 clones in the sample, about 73% were seen once. Though nominally healthy at sampling, donors likely had unrecorded immune exposures.

J is TRBJ1-6 and V is TRBV7-9; the match to TRBD1 covers 7 bases. The receptor was derived from a woman aged 40 to 49 in good health and CMV-seronegative. The sequenced sample consisted of PBMCs. The CDR3 sequence: CASSPRLQGPSDSPLHF. CDR3 coding DNA: TGTGCCAGCAGCCCACGCCTACAGGGGCCTTCTGATTCACCCCTCCACTTT.